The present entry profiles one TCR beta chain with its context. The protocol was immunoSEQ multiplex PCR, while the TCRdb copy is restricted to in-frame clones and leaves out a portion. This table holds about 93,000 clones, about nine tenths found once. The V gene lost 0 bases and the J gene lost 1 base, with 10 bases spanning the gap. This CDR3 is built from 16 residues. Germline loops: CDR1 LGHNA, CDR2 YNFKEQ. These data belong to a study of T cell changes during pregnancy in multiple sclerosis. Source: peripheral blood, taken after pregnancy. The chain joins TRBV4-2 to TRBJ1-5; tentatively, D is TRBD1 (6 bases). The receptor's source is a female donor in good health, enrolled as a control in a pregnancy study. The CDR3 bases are TGTGCCAGCAGCCAAGATTTGGGGGCGAGCAATCAGCCCCAGCATTTT. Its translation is CASSQDLGASNQPQHF.